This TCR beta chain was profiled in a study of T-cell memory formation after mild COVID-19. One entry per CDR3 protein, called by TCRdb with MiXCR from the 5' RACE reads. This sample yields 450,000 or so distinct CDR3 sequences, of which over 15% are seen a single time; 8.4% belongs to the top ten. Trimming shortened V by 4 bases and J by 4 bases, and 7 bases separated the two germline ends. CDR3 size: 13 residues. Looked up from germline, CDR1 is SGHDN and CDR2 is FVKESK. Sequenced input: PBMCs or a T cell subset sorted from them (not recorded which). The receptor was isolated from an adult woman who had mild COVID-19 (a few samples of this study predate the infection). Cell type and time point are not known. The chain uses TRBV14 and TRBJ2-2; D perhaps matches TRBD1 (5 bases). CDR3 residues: CASSLQVTGELFF. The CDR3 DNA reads TGTGCCAGCAGCCTACAGGTCACCGGGGAGCTGTTTTTT.